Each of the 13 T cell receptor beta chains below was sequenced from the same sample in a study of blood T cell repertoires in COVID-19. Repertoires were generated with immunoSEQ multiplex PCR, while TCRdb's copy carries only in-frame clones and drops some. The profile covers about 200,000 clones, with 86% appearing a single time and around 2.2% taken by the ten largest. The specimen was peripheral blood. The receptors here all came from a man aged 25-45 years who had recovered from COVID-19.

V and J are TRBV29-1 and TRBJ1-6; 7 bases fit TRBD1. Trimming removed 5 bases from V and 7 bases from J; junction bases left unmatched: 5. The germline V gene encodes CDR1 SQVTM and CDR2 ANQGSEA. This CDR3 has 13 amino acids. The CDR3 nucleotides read TGCAGCGTTCAGACAGGGTTCAATTCACCCCTCCACTTT. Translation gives CSVQTGFNSPLHF. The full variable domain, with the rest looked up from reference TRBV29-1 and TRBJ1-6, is SAVISQKPSRDICQRGTSLTIQCQVDSQVTMMFWYRQQPGQSLTLIATANQGSEATYESGFVIDKFPISRPNLTFSTLTVSNMSPEDSSIYLCSVQTGFNSPLHFGNGTRLTVT.

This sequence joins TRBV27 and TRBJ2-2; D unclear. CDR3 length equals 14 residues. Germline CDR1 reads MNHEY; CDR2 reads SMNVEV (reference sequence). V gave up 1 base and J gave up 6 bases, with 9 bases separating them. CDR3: CASSLWQWSGELFF. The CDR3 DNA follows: TGTGCCAGCAGTTTATGGCAATGGTCCGGGGAGCTGTTTTTT.

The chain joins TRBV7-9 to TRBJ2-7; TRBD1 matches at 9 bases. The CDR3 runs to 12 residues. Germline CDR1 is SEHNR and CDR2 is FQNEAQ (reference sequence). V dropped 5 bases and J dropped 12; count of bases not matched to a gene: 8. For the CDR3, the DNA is TGTGCCAGCAGCCAAAACGGACAGGGGACGTACTTC. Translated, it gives CASSQNGQGTYF.

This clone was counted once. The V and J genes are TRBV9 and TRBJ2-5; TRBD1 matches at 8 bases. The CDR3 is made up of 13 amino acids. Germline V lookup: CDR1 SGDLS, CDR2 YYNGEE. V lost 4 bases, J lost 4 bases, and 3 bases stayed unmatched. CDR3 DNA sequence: TGTGCCAGCAGCCCCGGACAGGGAGAGACCCAGTACTTC. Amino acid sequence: CASSPGQGETQYF.

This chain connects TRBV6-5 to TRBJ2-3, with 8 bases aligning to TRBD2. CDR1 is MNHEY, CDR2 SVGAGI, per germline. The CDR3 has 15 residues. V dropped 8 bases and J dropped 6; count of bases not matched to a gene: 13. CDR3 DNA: TGTGCCAGCGGGCTAGCGGGTACATGGGGGGATACGCAGTATTTT. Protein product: CASGLAGTWGDTQYF.

DNA for the CDR3: TGCGCCAGCAGCCACCCCGGGGGGTATGTGGAGACCCAGTACTTC. Amino acids: CASSHPGGYVETQYF. The chain combines TRBV4-1 with TRBJ2-5; TRBD2 agrees at 7 bases. The CDR3 has 15 residues. V lost 3 bases, J lost 5 bases, and 9 bases stayed unmatched. Germline CDR1 reads MGHRA; CDR2 reads YSYEKL.

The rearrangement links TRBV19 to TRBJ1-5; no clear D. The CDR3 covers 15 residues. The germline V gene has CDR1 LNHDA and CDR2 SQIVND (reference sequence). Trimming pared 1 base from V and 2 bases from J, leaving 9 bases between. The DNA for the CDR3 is TGTGCCAGTAGTATAGTGTACAGACGCAATCAGCCCCAGCATTTT. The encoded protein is CASSIVYRRNQPQHF.

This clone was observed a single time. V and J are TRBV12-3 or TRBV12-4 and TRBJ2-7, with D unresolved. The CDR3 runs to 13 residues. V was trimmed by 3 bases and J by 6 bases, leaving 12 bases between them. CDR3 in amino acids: CASSFVSPGEQYF. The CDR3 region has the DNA TGTGCCAGCAGTTTTGTCAGCCCAGGCGAGCAGTACTTC.

The CDR3 DNA follows: TGTGCCAGCCTGGAGGACAGGACGCCCTCCTCCTACGAGCAGTACTTC. Its protein product is CASLEDRTPSSYEQYF. The chain is built from TRBV2 and TRBJ2-7; 7 bases align to TRBD1. This CDR3 is 16 amino acids long. Germline V CDR1 and CDR2: SNHLY, FYNNEI. J gave up 0 bases and V 8 bases, and 13 bases lay outside the gene matches.

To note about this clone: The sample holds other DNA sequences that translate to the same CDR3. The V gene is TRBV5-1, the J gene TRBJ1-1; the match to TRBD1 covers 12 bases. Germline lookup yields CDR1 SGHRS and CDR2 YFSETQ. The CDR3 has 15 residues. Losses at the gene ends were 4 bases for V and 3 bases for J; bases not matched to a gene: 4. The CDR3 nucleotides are TGCGCCAGCAGCACGGGACAGGGGGCTGACACTGAAGCTTTCTTT. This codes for CASSTGQGADTEAFF.

CDR3 coding DNA: TGTGCCAGCAACCGGGGGGGCGGTACGCAGTATTTT. Translated, it gives CASNRGGGTQYF. The rearrangement uses TRBV11-2 and TRBJ2-3, with 8 bases lining up with TRBD2. This CDR3 has 12 residues. Per the germline V gene, CDR1 is SGHAT and CDR2 is FQNNGV. V was pared by 7 bases and J by 8 bases, with 5 bases of the junction left unmatched.

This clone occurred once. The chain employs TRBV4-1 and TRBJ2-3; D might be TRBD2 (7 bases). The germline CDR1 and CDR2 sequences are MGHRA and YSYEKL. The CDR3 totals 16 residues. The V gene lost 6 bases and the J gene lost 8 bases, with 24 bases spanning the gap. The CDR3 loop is CASSIGGQRGESTQYF. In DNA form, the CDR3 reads TGCGCCAGCAGTATTGGGGGCCAGCGGGGAGAGAGTACGCAGTATTTT.

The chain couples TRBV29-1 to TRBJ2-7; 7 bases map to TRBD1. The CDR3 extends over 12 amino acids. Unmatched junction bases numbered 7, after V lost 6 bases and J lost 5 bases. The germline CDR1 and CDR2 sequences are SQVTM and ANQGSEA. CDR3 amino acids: CSVTGFVHEQYF. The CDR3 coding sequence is TGCAGCGTGACAGGGTTTGTACACGAGCAGTACTTC.